The 5 T cell receptor beta chains below all came from one sample that was sequenced in a study of blood T cell repertoires in COVID-19. Clones were sequenced by immunoSEQ multiplex PCR, and TCRdb holds only the in-frame ones, with some missing. This table holds more than 100,000 clones, about 80% found once. Sequenced material: PBMCs or T cells enriched from blood (not recorded which). The receptor set was obtained from a man aged 35 to 55 with acute COVID-19.

The chain recombines TRBV5-1 with TRBJ2-1, with D perhaps TRBD2 (5 bases). Germline V lookup: CDR1 SGHRS, CDR2 YFSETQ. This CDR3 contains 14 residues. V was trimmed by 0 bases and J by 8 bases, leaving 12 bases between them. CDR3 loop: CASSLGAGIDEQFF. DNA for the CDR3: TGCGCCAGCAGCTTGGGTGCGGGTATAGATGAGCAGTTCTTC.

This clone is a singleton in its sample. The CDR3 is CASTLYPAGTTGELFF. As DNA, the CDR3 is TGTGCCAGTACCCTGTATCCGGCGGGAACGACCGGGGAGCTGTTTTTT. The gene calls are TRBV19 and TRBJ2-2; weak D call: TRBD2 (6 bases). In germline, CDR1 is LNHDA, CDR2 SQIVND (reference sequence). This CDR3 is 16 amino acids long. The V gene lost 7 bases and the J gene lost 5 bases, with 20 bases spanning the gap.

The chain couples TRBV11-2 to TRBJ1-1; perhaps TRBD1 as D (5 bases). The CDR3 covers 15 residues. Per the germline V gene, CDR1 is SGHAT and CDR2 is FQNNGV. The germline V and J ends were trimmed by 0 bases and 1 base, with 9 bases remaining between them. The DNA for the CDR3 is TGTGCCAGCAGCTTAGATGTAGGGGCGAACACTGAAGCTTTCTTT. This gives the protein CASSLDVGANTEAFF.

The chain uses TRBV23-1 and TRBJ2-1; D uncertain. TRBV23-1 is an open reading frame, and its role is uncertain. V gave up 8 bases and J gave up 7 bases, with 6 bases separating them. The CDR3 runs to 10 residues. The CDR3 spells CASPPNEQFF. The CDR3 DNA reads as TGCGCCAGCCCCCCGAATGAGCAGTTCTTC.

This clone was recorded once. The chain couples TRBV2 to TRBJ2-2, with TRBD2 identical over 10 bases. Per germline, CDR1 SNHLY and CDR2 FYNNEI. The CDR3 is made up of 15 amino acids. J lost 3 bases, V lost 4 bases, and 2 bases had no gene match. This chain's CDR3 is CASSGLAGDTGELFF. The CDR3 DNA reads TGTGCCAGCAGTGGGCTAGCGGGGGACACCGGGGAGCTGTTTTTT.